This T cell receptor (beta chain) was profiled in a study of shared clonotypes between healthy human individuals (dated by TCRdb to the early 2020s). Turning to the overall study: The cohort comprised two women and a few men aged 18 to 49 years. Per donor, leukapheresis produced somewhere between about 0.94 and 9.5 billion PBMCs. Libraries were prepared and TCR repertoires were sequenced by different laboratories using diverse techniques, in order to increase sequencing depth and limit assay-specific biases. The study deeply sequenced blood TCR repertoires of about 5 healthy adults to estimate repertoire size and the extent of clonotype sharing between individuals. Per donor, three plates each were used for CD4 naive and CD4 memory, two for CD8 naive, and one for CD8 memory.

CD8 naive samples were CD45RO-negative cells positively selected for CCR7, giving a CD45RA+CCR7+ population that excluded TemRA cells. The donors were healthy, HIV-negative adults who had no recently reported acute infections or vaccinations. All donors were Caucasian adults living in Nashville, Tennessee, USA. Blood was collected by leukapheresis, and PBMCs were isolated by Ficoll-Histopaque density gradient centrifugation and then cryopreserved in liquid nitrogen vapor phase. Analytical flow cytometry was used to check the purity and quantity of each magnetically sorted T cell population. Genomic DNA was isolated from every sorted fraction and measured by UV absorbance on a Nanodrop 2000c. Using the deep immunoSEQ assay, TCR CDR3 regions were amplified from genomic DNA by multiplex PCR. Extracted genomic DNA from each cell subset was distributed evenly across all wells of several immunoSEQ 96-well plates, and each plate was treated as a replicate. For sorted subsets, about 220 ng of genomic DNA, equivalent to roughly 33,000 T cell genomes, went into each replicate PCR. Purified libraries were measured with a Qubit 3.0 fluorometer, size-checked on a Bioanalyzer 2100, and measured again with the KAPA Library Quantification kit. Each immunoSEQ 96-well plate was sequenced on its own single-read 150-cycle Illumina NextSeq 550 flow cell. The original pipeline was this. The immunoSEQ output contained only junctional sequences without quality scores, so filtering could not match that applied to full-length reads. Sequences were annotated with PyIR, a Python wrapper for IgBLAST v1.9, and V/J genes and CDR3 were assigned using IMGT germline references. Reads were removed for weak V/J assignments (E-value above 1e-6), missing CDR3, stop codons, out-of-frame junctions, or ambiguous translated residues. V3J clonotypes were defined as sequences sharing an identical inferred V gene, J gene, and CDR3 amino acid sequence. Percentage overlap between repertoires was calculated by dividing the number of shared unique clonotypes by the size of the smaller repertoire. Three approaches were used to assess repertoire richness: RTK rarefaction, the Chao1 estimator, and Recon v2.1 estimates of unobserved clonotypes. For all TCRbeta clonotypes obtained by the gDNA method from a few donors, generation probabilities were computed with OLGA. TCRdb mirrors the immuneACCESS table, restricted to in-frame sequences. Some clones are absent from its copies; in checked studies, under half trace to an unresolved V gene, and the reason for the others is unknown. That table gives V, J and clone size, and the DNA gave D and trimming. A total of about 1,900,000 clones appear in this sample, about 95% of them only once. The ten largest clones take up more than 0.95% of the sample.

What the work shows at the level of the full study, not this receptor alone: Naive subsets generally had larger estimated clonotype richness than memory subsets. Sampling was restricted to blood, and TCR repertoires in tissues likely differ from the TCR repertoires found in blood. Rarefaction of sorted-subset datasets indicated incomplete sequencing despite the large sequencing depth. Clonotypes shared by all four sorted-subset donors showed higher generation probabilities than non-shared clonotypes. Pairwise subsampling indicated that sequencing depth was expected to affect the degree of clonotype sharing among donors. Because the study included only a small number of donors, the genetic and exposure-history diversity represented was limited. When a handful of donors were compared, the shared fraction of clonotypes was approximately 5% for naive CD4, around 3.5% for naive CD8, more than 2% for memory CD4, and roughly 0.43% for memory CD8.

Concerning this clone: The target of this receptor is not known. The sample holds no much larger clone one base away, and base qualities are not on file.

Clipping removes 1 base from V and 7 bases from J, with 10 as the unmatched junction base count. From its cysteine to its phenylalanine, the CDR3 spans 16 amino acids. The retained sequence is limited to the CDR3, 48 bases, with the frame set at the first base. CDR1 and CDR2, looked up from the germline V gene, are SGHVS and FNYEAQ. Material: naive CD8+ T cells sorted from blood. The sample's cell subset or site label, in plain terms: CD45RA+CCR7+. This TCR was sampled from a man younger than 35 in good health. The chain links TRBV7-6 with TRBJ2-1; 7 bases in the junction line up with TRBD2. The CDR3 protein: CASSLEPSGVRNEQFF. The sequence in DNA is TGTGCCAGCAGCTTAGAGCCCAGCGGGGTGCGGAATGAGCAGTTCTTC.